This TCR beta chain stems from a study of shared clonotypes between healthy human individuals. For each subset, genomic DNA was distributed in equal portions over several immunoSEQ plates. Assay: immunoSEQ multiplex PCR; the TCRdb copy retains only in-frame clones and omits some. The sample yields millions of clones, over 85% seen once. Those who donated were healthy HIV-negative adults, with no recent acute infections or vaccinations reported. Division of CD4+ cells produced a CD45RA+ naive subset and a CD45RA-negative memory subset. CDR1 is SNHLY, CDR2 FYNNEI, per germline. The CDR3 consists of 12 residues. V dropped 6 bases and J dropped 7 bases, with 12 bases sitting between them.

The sequence derives from a man between 18 and 35 years old in good health. Sequencing used naive CD4+ T cells sorted from blood. Subset: CD45RA+ positively selected. V and J are TRBV2 and TRBJ2-5; D unclear. The CDR3, as DNA: TGTGCCAGCAGCGGAGTTTTAGGGACCCAGTACTTC. Its translation: CASSGVLGTQYF.